This is a list of T cell receptor beta chains from one sample in a study of blood T cell repertoires in COVID-19. TCRdb's table, derived via immunoSEQ multiplex PCR, lists solely in-frame clones and lacks some. The data show some 99,000 clones, over 85% seen once. The sequenced material came from peripheral blood. The receptors come from a human donor with COVID-19, enrolled during active disease. The donor label of this sample is uncertain. Each CDR3 is given with its conserved first and last residue. D genes are given only for firm matches. Expanded clones are given a class, and other clones once, few, many or no size at all.

CDR3aa,CDR3nt,abundance,d_gene,v_gene,j_gene
CSVGGHTEAFF,TGCAGCGTTGGTGGCCACACTGAAGCTTTCTTT,NA,NA,TRBV29-1,TRBJ1-1
CASSGGQYGNTIYF,TGTGCCAGCAGTGGGGGACAGTACGGAAACACCATATATTTT,NA,TRBD1,TRBV28,TRBJ1-3
CASSYPSGGDTDTQYF,TGTGCCAGCAGTTACCCGTCGGGGGGGGACACAGATACGCAGTATTTT,NA,TRBD2,TRBV6-6,TRBJ2-3
CASSLGTTVGETQYF,TGTGCCAGCAGCTTAGGAACCACTGTCGGGGAGACCCAGTACTTC,NA,NA,TRBV7-8,TRBJ2-5
CSVPKTDRDVGYTF,TGCAGCGTTCCGAAGACGGACAGGGACGTCGGCTACACCTTC,NA,TRBD1,TRBV29-1,TRBJ1-2
CASSQGPSGGLTYNEQFF,TGTGCCAGCAGCCAAGGCCCTAGCGGGGGCCTAACCTACAATGAGCAGTTCTTC,NA,TRBD2,TRBV4-2,TRBJ2-1
CASSRDSGTEAFF,TGTGCCAGCTCCCGAGACAGTGGAACTGAAGCTTTCTTT,NA,NA,TRBV18,TRBJ1-1
CASSPRTGVVDSPLHF,TGTGCCAGCAGCCCTAGGACGGGAGTTGTGGATTCACCCCTCCACTTT,NA,NA,TRBV7-8,TRBJ1-6
CAWSVQGEGYGYTF,TGTGCCTGGAGTGTACAGGGGGAAGGCTATGGCTACACCTTC,NA,TRBD1,TRBV30,TRBJ1-2
CASSLGRVDTEAFF,TGTGCCAGCAGCTTGGGCCGGGTAGACACTGAAGCTTTCTTT,NA,NA,TRBV5-4,TRBJ1-1
CSVDRGNVETQYF,TGCAGCGTTGATCGGGGAAACGTGGAGACCCAGTACTTC,once,NA,TRBV29-1,TRBJ2-5